These 3 T cell receptor beta chains originate from one sample sequenced in a study of blood T cells in healthy people across ages. The second PCR ran about 6 to 12 cycles with a sample-barcoded 5' primer and J-beta primers. TCRdb called the 5' RACE reads again in MiXCR, with one record for every CDR3 protein. Seen here are 780,000 or so distinct CDR3 sequences, just over 55% observed once, and the top ten hold 20% to 30%. The sequencing input was blood. These receptors were obtained from a middle-aged man in good health.

The genes are TRBV24-1 and TRBJ2-5; a weak D match, TRBD1 (6 bases). In germline, CDR1 is KGHDR, CDR2 SFDVKD. The CDR3 is made up of 16 amino acids. Trimming stripped 4 bases from V and 4 bases from J, with 18 bases between. The CDR3 DNA sequence: TGTGCCACCAGTGACCTCAACCCCGGGACAACAGAGACCCAGTACTTC. Residues: CATSDLNPGTTETQYF.

V is TRBV5-1 and J is TRBJ2-3; maybe TRBD2 (5 bases). The CDR3 is made up of 15 amino acids. The V gene lost 2 bases and the J gene lost 0 bases, with 10 bases spanning the gap. Germline CDR1 SGHRS, CDR2 YFSETQ. This CDR3 is CASSLAESSTDTQYF. For the CDR3, the DNA is TGCGCCAGCAGCTTAGCGGAATCTAGCACAGATACGCAGTATTTT.

This chain joins TRBV20-1 and TRBJ2-7; 10 bases line up with TRBD1. The assigned J gene may be wrong: the sequence end matches TRBJ2-5 better. The CDR3 is 13 amino acids. From germline, CDR1 is DFQATT and CDR2 SNEGSKA (reference sequence). In nucleotides, the CDR3 is TGCAGTGCCGTCGGGACAGGGGATGGGACCCAGTACTTC. It codes for CSAVGTGDGTQYF.